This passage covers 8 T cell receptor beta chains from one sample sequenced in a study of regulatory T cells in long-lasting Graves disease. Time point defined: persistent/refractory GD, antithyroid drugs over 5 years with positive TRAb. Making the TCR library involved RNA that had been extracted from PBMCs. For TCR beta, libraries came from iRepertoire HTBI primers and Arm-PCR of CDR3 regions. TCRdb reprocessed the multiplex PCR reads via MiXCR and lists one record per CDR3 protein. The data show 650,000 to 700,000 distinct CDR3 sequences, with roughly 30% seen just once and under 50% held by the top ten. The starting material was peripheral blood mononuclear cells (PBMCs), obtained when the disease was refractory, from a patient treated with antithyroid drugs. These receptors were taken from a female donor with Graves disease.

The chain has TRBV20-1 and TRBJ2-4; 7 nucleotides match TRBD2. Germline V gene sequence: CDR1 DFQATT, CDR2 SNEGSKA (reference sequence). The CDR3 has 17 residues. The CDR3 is CRLGQEAGPSAKNIQYF. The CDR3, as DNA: TGCAGGCTGGGGCAGGAAGCGGGACCCTCAGCCAAAAACATTCAGTACTTC.

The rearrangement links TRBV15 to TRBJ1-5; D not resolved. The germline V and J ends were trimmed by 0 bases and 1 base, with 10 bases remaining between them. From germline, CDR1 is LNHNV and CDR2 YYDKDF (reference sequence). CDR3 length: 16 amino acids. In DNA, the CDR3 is TGTGCCACCAGCAGAGAAATGGCGGGGAGCAATCAGCCCCAGCATTTT. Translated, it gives CATSREMAGSNQPQHF.

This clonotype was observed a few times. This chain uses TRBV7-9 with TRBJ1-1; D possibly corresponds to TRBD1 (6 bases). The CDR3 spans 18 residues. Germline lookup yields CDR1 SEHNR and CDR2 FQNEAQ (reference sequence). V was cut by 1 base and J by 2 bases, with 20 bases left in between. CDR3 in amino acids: CASSLEFLQTGANTEAFF. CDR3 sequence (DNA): TGTGCCAGCAGCTTAGAATTCCTGCAAACGGGGGCAAACACTGAAGCTTTCTTT. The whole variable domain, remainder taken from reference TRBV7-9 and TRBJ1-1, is DTGVSQNPRHKITKRGQNVTFRCDPISEHNRLYWYRQTLGQGPEFLTYFQNEAQLEKSRLLSDRFSAERPKGSFSTLEIQRTEQGDSAMYLCASSLEFLQTGANTEAFFGQGTRLTVV.

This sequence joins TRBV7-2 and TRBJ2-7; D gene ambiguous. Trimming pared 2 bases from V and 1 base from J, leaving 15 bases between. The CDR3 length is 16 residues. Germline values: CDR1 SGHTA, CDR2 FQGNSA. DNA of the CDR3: TGTGCCAGCAGCTTAACTTCCGCGACCATTTCCTACGAGCAGTACTTC. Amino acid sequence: CASSLTSATISYEQYF.

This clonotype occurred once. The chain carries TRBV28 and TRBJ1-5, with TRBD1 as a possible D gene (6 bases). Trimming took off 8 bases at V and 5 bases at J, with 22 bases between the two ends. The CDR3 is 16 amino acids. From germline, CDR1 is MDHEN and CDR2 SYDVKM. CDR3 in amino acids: CASSPPDSGRHQPQHF. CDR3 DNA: TGTGCCAGCTCACCTCCGGACAGTGGGAGGCATCAGCCCCAGCATTTT.

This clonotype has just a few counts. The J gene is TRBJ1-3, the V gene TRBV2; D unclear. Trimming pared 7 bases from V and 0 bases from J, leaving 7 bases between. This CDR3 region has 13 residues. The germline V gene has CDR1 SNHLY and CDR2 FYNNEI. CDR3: CASTGLSGNTIYF. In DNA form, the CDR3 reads TGTGCCAGCACGGGTCTCTCTGGAAACACCATATATTTT.

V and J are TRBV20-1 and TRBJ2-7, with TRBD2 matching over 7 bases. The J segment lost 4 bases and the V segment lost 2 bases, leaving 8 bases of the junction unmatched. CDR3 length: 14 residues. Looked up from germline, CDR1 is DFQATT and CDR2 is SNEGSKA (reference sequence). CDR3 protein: CSARFAGVTYEQYF. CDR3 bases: TGCAGTGCTAGATTCGCGGGAGTGACTTACGAGCAGTACTTC.

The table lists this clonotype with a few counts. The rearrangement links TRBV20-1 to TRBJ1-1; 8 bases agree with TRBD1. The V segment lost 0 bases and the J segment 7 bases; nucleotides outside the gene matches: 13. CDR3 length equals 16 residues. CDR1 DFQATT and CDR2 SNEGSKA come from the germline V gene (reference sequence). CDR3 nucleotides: TGCAGTGCTAGAGACCCCAGGGGGCTTGGGGGATTTGAAGCTTTCTTT. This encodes CSARDPRGLGGFEAFF.